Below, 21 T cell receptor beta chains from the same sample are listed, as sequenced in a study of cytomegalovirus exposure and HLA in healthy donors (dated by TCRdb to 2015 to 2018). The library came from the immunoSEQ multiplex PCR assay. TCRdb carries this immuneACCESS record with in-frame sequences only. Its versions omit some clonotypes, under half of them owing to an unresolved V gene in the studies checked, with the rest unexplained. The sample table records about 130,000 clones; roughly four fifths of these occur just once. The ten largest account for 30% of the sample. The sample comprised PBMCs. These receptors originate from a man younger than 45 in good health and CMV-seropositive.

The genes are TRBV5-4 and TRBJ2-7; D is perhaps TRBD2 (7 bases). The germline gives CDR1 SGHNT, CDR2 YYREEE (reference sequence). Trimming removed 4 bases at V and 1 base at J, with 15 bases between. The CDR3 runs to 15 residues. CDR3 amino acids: CASSEGGAYSYEQYF. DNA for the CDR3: TGTGCCAGCAGCGAAGGGGGGGCCTATTCCTACGAGCAGTACTTC. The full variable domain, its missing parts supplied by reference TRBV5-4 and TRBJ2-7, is ETGVTQSPTHLIKTRGQQVTLRCSSQSGHNTVSWYQQALGQGPQFIFQYYREEENGRGNFPPRFSGLQFPNYSSELNVNALELDDSALYLCASSEGGAYSYEQYFGPGTRLTVT.

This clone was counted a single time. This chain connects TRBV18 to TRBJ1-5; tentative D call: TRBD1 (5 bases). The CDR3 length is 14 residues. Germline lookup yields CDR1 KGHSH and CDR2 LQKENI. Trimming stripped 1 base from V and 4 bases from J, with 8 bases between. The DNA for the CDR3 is TGTGCCAGCTCACCACAGGGGAAGAATCAGCCCCAGCATTTT. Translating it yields CASSPQGKNQPQHF.

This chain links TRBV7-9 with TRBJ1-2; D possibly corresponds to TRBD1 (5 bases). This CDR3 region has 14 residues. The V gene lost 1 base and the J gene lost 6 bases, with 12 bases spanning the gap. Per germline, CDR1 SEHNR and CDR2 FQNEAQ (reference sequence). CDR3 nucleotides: TGTGCCAGCAGCTTAGACGGGGGGAGCCATGGCTACACCTTC. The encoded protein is CASSLDGGSHGYTF.

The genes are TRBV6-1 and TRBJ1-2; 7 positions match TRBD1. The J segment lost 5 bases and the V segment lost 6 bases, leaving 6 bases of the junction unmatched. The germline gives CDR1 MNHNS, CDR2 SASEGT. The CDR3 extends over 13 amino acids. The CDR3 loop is CASRTDRSYGYTF. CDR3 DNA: TGTGCCAGCAGAACGGACAGGAGTTATGGCTACACCTTC.

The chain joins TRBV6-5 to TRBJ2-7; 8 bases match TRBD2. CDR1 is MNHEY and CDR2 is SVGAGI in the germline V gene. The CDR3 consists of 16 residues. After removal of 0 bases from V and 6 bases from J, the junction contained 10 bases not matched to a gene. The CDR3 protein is CASSYSPTSEGREQYF. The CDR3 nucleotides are TGTGCCAGCAGTTACTCTCCGACTAGCGAGGGGCGCGAGCAGTACTTC.

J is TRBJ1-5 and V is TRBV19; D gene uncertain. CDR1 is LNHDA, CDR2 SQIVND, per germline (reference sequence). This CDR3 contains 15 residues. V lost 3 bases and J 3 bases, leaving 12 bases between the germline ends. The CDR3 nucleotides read TGTGCCAGTAGTATCGGCGGGAGACTCAATCAGCCCCAGCATTTT. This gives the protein CASSIGGRLNQPQHF.

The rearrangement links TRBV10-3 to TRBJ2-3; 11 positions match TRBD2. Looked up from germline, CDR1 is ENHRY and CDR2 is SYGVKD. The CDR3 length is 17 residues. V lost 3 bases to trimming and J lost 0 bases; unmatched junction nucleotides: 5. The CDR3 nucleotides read TGTGCCATCAGTGACCGGACTAGCGGGTCCAGCACAGATACGCAGTATTTT. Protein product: CAISDRTSGSSTDTQYF.

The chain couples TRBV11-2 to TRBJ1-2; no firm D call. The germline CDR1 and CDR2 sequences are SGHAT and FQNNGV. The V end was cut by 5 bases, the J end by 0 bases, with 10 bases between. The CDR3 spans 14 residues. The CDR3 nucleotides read TGTGCCAGCAGCCCCGCGACTACTAACTATGGCTACACCTTC. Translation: CASSPATTNYGYTF.

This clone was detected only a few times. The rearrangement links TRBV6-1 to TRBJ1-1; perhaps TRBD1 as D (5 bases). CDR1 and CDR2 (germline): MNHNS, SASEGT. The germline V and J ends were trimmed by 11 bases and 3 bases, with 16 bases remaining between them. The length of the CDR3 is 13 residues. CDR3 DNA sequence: TGTGCCGGGGGAGGCAAGCGCTACACTGAAGCTTTCTTT. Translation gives CAGGGKRYTEAFF.

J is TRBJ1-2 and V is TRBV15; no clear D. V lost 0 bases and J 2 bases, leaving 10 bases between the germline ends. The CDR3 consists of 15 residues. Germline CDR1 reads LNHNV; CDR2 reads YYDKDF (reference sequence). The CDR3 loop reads CATSRDGPSNYGYTF. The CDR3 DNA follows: TGTGCCACCAGCAGAGATGGGCCAAGCAACTATGGCTACACCTTC.

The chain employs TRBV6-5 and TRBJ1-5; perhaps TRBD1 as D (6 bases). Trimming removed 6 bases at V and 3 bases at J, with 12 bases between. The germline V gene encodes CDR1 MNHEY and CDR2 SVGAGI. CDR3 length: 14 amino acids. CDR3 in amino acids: CASRPRGTNQPQHF. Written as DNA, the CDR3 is TGTGCCAGCAGACCTAGGGGGACCAATCAGCCCCAGCATTTT.

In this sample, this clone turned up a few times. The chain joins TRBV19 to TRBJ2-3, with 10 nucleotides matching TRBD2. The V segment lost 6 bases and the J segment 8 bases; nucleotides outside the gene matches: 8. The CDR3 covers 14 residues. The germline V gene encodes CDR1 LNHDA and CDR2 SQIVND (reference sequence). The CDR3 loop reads CASRRAGGPPTQYF. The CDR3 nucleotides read TGTGCCAGTAGGAGAGCGGGGGGGCCCCCTACGCAGTATTTT.

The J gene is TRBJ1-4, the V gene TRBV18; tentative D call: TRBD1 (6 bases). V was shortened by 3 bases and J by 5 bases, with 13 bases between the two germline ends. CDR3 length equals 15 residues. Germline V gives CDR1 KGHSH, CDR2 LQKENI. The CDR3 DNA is TGTGCCAGCTCACCCCAGAGGGGGGGAAATGAAAAACTGTTTTTT. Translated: CASSPQRGGNEKLFF.

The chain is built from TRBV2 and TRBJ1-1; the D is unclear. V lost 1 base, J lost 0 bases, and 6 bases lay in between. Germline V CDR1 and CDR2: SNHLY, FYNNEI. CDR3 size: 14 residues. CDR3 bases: TGTGCCAGCAGTGAAGGGCCCATGAACACTGAAGCTTTCTTT. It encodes CASSEGPMNTEAFF.

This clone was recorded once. CDR3: CASSLLAGARTDTQYF. CDR3 DNA: TGCGCCAGCAGCCTTCTAGCGGGGGCCCGCACAGATACGCAGTATTTT. The chain recombines TRBV4-1 with TRBJ2-3; 10 nucleotides align to TRBD2. V gave up 4 bases and J gave up 1 base; unmatched junction bases: 5. Germline CDR1 and CDR2: MGHRA and YSYEKL. The CDR3 is 16 amino acids.

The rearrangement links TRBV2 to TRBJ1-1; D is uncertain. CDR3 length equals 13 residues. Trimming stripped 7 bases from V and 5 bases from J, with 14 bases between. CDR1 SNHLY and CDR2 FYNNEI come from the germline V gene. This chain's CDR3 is CASTMEVGTEAFF. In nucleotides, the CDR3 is TGTGCCAGCACCATGGAGGTAGGAACTGAAGCTTTCTTT.

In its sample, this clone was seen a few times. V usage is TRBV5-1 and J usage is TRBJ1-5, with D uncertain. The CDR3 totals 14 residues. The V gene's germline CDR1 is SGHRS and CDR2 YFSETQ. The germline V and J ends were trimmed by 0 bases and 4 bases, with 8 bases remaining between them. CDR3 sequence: CASSLDSWNQPQHF. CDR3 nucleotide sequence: TGCGCCAGCAGCTTGGACAGCTGGAATCAGCCCCAGCATTTT.

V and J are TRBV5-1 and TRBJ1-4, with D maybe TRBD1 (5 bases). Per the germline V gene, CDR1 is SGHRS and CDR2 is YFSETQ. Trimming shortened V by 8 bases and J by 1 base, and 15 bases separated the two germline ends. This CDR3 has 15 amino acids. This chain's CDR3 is CASAMGTVTNEKLFF. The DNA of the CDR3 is TGCGCCAGTGCTATGGGGACTGTAACTAATGAAAAACTGTTTTTT.

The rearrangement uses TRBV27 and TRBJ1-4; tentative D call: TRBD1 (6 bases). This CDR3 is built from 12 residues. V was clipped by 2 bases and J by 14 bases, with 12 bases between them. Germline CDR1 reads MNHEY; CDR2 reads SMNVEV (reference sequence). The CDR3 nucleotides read TGTGCCAGCAGTTTAGGCGACGACAGGCTGTTTTTT. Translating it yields CASSLGDDRLFF.

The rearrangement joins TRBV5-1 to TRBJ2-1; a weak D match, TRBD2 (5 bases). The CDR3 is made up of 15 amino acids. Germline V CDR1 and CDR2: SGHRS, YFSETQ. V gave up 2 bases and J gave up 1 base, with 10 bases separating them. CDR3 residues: CASSFEGDSYNEQFF. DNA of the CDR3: TGCGCCAGCAGCTTCGAGGGAGATTCCTACAATGAGCAGTTCTTC.

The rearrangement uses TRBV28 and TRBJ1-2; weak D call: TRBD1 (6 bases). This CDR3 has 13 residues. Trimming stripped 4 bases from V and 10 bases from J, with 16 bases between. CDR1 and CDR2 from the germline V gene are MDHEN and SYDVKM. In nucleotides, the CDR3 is TGTGCCAGCAGTTCTACGGGACAAAATCTCTACACCTTC. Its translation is CASSSTGQNLYTF.